The present TCR beta chain was sequenced within a study of read filtering for tumor transcriptome and immune sequencing. This CDR3 comprises 14 residues. Trimming cost V 2 bases and J 3 bases, with 10 bases left between them. Germline CDR1 is KGHSH and CDR2 is LQKENI. The library was built from 400 to 500 ng RNA with molecular barcoded adaptors for alpha/delta and beta/gamma chains. Each CDR3 protein gets one entry after TCRdb re-called the reads with MiXCR. This table has 90,000 to 95,000 distinct CDR3 sequences, under 25% appearing once. Ten or more counts support this clonotype. Sequencing was performed on a population of CD138-negative cells sorted from bone marrow. The receptor's source is a donor at least 40 years old with multiple myeloma. The chain employs TRBV18 and TRBJ2-5; D not resolved. CDR3: CASSPSGLEETQYF. Here the CDR3 DNA reads TGTGCCAGCTCACCATCAGGTCTCGAAGAGACCCAGTACTTC.